This T cell receptor beta chain was captured by sequencing in a study of T cells in Graves' hyperthyroidism and ophthalmopathy. This clonotype appeared a few times. There are 12 residues in the CDR3. V was pared by 6 bases and J by 7 bases, with 12 bases between. CDR1 and CDR2 (germline): MNHEY, SVGAGI. Patients aged 18 to 65 had newly diagnosed hyperthyroidism of under 2 months' duration. From more than 8 ml of fresh peripheral blood, PBMCs were isolated. TCR beta CDR3 region amplification was performed from RNA transcripts. With the HTBI primer set, the TCR CDR3 went through a first round of RT-PCR. TCRdb independently ran MiXCR on the multiplex PCR reads; one entry per CDR3 protein. The data show about 840,000 distinct CDR3 sequences, 35% to 45% seen once.

Source material: blood. The TCR comes from a man aged 18-30 years with Graves' hyperthyroidism. The chain uses TRBV6-5 and TRBJ1-1, with unresolved D. In nucleotides, the CDR3 is TGTGCCAGCAGATCCTTAGAGAGTGAAGCTTTCTTT. Encoded protein: CASRSLESEAFF.